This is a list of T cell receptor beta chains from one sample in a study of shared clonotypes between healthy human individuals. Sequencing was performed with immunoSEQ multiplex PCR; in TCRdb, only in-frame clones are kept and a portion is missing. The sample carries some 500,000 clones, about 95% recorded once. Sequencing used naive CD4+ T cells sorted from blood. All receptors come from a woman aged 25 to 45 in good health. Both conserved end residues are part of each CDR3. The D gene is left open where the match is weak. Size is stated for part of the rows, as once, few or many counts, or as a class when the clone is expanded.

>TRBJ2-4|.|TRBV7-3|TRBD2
TGTGCCAGCAGCCCGGGGGGGAGCGGGAGCGGAAACATTCAGTACTTC
CASSPGGSGSGNIQYF
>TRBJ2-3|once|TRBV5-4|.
TGTGCCAGCAGCTTGGCCGGGACTAGCACAGATACGCAGTATTTT
CASSLAGTSTDTQYF
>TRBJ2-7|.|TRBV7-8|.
TGTGCCAGCAGCTCGGGACCGCTGAGCTCCTACGAGCAGTACTTC
CASSSGPLSSYEQYF
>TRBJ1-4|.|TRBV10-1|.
TGCGCCAGCAGTGAGTCGACAGCAACTAATGAAAAACTGTTTTTT
CASSESTATNEKLFF
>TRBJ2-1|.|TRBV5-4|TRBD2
TGTGCCAGCAGCTTGGCCTTAGGACTAGCGGGTGGGGGCTCCTACAATGAGCAGTTCTTC
CASSLALGLAGGGSYNEQFF
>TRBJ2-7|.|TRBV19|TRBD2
TGTGCCAGTACCTCCCCCTCTCATCTAGCGGGAGCGCTTTACGAGCAGTACTTC
CASTSPSHLAGALYEQYF
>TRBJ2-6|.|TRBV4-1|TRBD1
TGCGCCAGCAGCCAAGACCCGATAGGGACAGTCAACTCTGGGGCCAACGTCCTGACTTTC
CASSQDPIGTVNSGANVLTF
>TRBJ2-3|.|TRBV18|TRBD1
TGTGCCAGCTCACCACCGGTGGGACAGGGATCCACAGATACGCAGTATTTT
CASSPPVGQGSTDTQYF
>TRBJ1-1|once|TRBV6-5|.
TGTGCCAGCAGAATCGGCAGGGAGTGGACTGAAGCTTTCTTT
CASRIGREWTEAFF
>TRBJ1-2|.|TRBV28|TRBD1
TGTGCCAGCAGTTTCGGAGGGGGCGGCGGCTATGGCTACACCTTC
CASSFGGGGGYGYTF
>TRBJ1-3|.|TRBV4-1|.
TGCGCCAGCAGCCAAGAGACAGTACTTGGAAACACCATATATTTT
CASSQETVLGNTIYF
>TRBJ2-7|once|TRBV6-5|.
TGTGCCAGCAGTTACTCCAGGGACCACGAGCAGTACTTC
CASSYSRDHEQYF
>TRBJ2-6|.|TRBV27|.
TGTGCCAGCAGTCCGTTGTCTGGGGCCAACGTCCTGACTTTC
CASSPLSGANVLTF
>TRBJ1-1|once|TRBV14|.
TGTGCCAGCAGCCAAGATCTCCTGAACACTGAAGCTTTCTTT
CASSQDLLNTEAFF
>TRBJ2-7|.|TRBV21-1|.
TGTGCCAGCGTCGGTGAACCGGGACAGGGAAACCTTGACTCCTACGAGCAGTACTTC
CASVGEPGQGNLDSYEQYF
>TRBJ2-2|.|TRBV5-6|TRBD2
TGTGCCAGCAGCTTACTAGCGTCCTCGAACACCGGGGAGCTGTTTTTT
CASSLLASSNTGELFF
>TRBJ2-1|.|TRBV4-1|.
TGCGCCAGCAGCCAAGCTCAGAGCTCCTACAATGAGCAGTTCTTC
CASSQAQSSYNEQFF
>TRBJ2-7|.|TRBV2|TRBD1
TGTGCCAGCAACCAACAGGGACAGGGATCCTACGAGCAGTACTTC
CASNQQGQGSYEQYF
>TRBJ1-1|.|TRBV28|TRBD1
TGTGCCAGCAGAACGGACAGGGGAGAGTTGGGTACAATGAACACTGAAGCTTTCTTT
CASRTDRGELGTMNTEAFF
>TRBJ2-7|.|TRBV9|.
TGTGCCAGCAGCGTAGCTGGCCAGGGCACCTACGAGCAGTACTTC
CASSVAGQGTYEQYF
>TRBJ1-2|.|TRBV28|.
TGTGCCAGCAGTTTGGCGGTCTATGGCTACACCTTC
CASSLAVYGYTF
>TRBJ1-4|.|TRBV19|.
TGTGCCAGTAGTAGACCAACTAATGAAAAACTGTTTTTT
CASSRPTNEKLFF
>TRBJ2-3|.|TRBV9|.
TGTGCCAGCAGCGTAGTGGGACAAGAATCAGATACGCAGTATTTT
CASSVVGQESDTQYF
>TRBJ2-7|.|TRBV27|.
TGTGCCAGCAGTTTATCAGGATCCTACGAGCAGTACTTC
CASSLSGSYEQYF
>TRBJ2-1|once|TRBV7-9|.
TGTGCCAGCAGCTTGAACCATAGGCCCGACAATGAGCAGTTCTTC
CASSLNHRPDNEQFF
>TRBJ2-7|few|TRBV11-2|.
TGTGCCAGCAGCTTAGGGGGAGGCGAGCAGTACTTC
CASSLGGGEQYF
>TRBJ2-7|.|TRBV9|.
TGTGCCAGCAGCCCCCAAGGTCTCCCCTACGAGCAGTACTTC
CASSPQGLPYEQYF
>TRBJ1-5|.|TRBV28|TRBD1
TGTGCCAGCAGTACAGGGGTGGGACAGCCCCAGCATTTT
CASSTGVGQPQHF
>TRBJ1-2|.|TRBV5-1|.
TGCGCCAGCAGCTTGGACGGAAACTATGGCTACACCTTC
CASSLDGNYGYTF
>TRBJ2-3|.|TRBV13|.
TGTGCCAGCAGCTTATATGACCAGGGAGATACGCAGTATTTT
CASSLYDQGDTQYF
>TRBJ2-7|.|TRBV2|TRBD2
TGTGCCAGCACCGGACTAGCGGGACCCACCTACGAGCAGTACTTC
CASTGLAGPTYEQYF
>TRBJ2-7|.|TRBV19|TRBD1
TGTGCCAGTAGTACTTTGGGGGACAGTTCCTACGAGCAGTACTTC
CASSTLGDSSYEQYF
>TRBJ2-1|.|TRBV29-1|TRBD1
TGCAGCGTTTCCGGGACAGGGCCCTACAATGAGCAGTTCTTC
CSVSGTGPYNEQFF
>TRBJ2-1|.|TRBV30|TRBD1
TGTGCCTGGGGTTTGGGACAGTCGGGTGAGCAGTTCTTC
CAWGLGQSGEQFF
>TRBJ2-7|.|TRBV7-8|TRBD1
TGTGCCAGCAGCCTGTCCCCCGGGACAGGGGGCATGGGACTACTCTACGAGCAGTACTTC
CASSLSPGTGGMGLLYEQYF
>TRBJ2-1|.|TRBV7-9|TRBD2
TGTGCCAGCAGCTTAGTCTGGACTAGCGGTACCTACAATGAGCAGTTCTTC
CASSLVWTSGTYNEQFF
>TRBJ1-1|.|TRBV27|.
TGTGCCAGCAGTACACCGGGCCAGCTGAACACTGAAGCTTTCTTT
CASSTPGQLNTEAFF
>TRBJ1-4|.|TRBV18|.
TGTGCCAGCTCACCAGAGGGGTCGGGCGAAAAACTGTTTTTT
CASSPEGSGEKLFF
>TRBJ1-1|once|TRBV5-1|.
TGCGCCAGCAGCAGAGGTGGGGGTCGGGGCACTGAAGCTTTCTTT
CASSRGGGRGTEAFF
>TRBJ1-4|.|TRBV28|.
TGTGCCAGCAGGACGAGTGAAAAACTGTTTTTT
CASRTSEKLFF
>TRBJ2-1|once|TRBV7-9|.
TGTGCCAGCAGCTCACCTCAAATTCAGCGCAGTCTCTACAATGAGCAGTTCTTC
CASSSPQIQRSLYNEQFF
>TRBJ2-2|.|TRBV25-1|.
TGTGCCAGCAGTGAAGCTTTCACCGGGGAGCTGTTTTTT
CASSEAFTGELFF
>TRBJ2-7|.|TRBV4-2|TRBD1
TGTGCCAGCAGCTGGGACAGGGGATCCTACGAGCAGTACTTC
CASSWDRGSYEQYF
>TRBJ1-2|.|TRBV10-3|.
TGTGCCACCCGGGACTTCTATGGCTACACCTTC
CATRDFYGYTF
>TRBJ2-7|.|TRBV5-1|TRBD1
TGCGCCAGCAGCCGCCCCTTCCAACAGGGGGCGGCATACGAGCAGTACTTC
CASSRPFQQGAAYEQYF
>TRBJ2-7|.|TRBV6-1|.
TGTGCCAGCAGTGGTCTAGCTCCCTCCTACGAGCAGTACTTC
CASSGLAPSYEQYF
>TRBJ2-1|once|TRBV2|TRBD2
TGTGCCAGCAGTGAAAGCGGGAGGACCTACAATGAGCAGTTCTTC
CASSESGRTYNEQFF
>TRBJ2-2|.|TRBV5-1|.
TGCGCCAGCAGCACTCCCAGGGGTAGGACCGGGGAGCTGTTTTTT
CASSTPRGRTGELFF